This TCR beta chain is drawn from a study of CD8 T cells in ankylosing spondylitis. In making TCR beta libraries, quantitative 5'-RACE with molecular barcodes was used. TCRdb processed the 5' RACE reads anew with MiXCR; each CDR3 protein has one entry. The table includes under 450,000 distinct CDR3 sequences, approximately 22% detected once. Study findings and constraints: A TCR beta motif made of fewer than 10 highly homologous variants seemed typical of ankylosing spondylitis blood. Within matched ankylosing spondylitis synovial fluid, disease-linked clones were reportedly significantly enriched. With a CD8+ phenotype, disease-linked clones were relatively rare in peripheral blood.

Remarks on this clonotype: Its specificity is not known.

The sequence came from a male donor with ankylosing spondylitis or in good health (not recorded which). The sequenced material came from blood, either unsorted or a sorted T cell fraction (not recorded which).

The CDR3 spells CASSYKTGMVQETQYF. Written as DNA, the CDR3 is TGTGCCAGCAGTTACAAAACAGGGATGGTTCAAGAGACCCAGTACTTC. The chain recombines TRBV6-2 or TRBV6-3 with TRBJ2-5; the D gene is possibly TRBD1 (6 bases). The germline V gene encodes CDR1 MNHEY and CDR2 SVGEGT. V was shortened by 2 bases and J by 2 bases, with 15 bases between the two germline ends. The CDR3 runs to 16 residues.